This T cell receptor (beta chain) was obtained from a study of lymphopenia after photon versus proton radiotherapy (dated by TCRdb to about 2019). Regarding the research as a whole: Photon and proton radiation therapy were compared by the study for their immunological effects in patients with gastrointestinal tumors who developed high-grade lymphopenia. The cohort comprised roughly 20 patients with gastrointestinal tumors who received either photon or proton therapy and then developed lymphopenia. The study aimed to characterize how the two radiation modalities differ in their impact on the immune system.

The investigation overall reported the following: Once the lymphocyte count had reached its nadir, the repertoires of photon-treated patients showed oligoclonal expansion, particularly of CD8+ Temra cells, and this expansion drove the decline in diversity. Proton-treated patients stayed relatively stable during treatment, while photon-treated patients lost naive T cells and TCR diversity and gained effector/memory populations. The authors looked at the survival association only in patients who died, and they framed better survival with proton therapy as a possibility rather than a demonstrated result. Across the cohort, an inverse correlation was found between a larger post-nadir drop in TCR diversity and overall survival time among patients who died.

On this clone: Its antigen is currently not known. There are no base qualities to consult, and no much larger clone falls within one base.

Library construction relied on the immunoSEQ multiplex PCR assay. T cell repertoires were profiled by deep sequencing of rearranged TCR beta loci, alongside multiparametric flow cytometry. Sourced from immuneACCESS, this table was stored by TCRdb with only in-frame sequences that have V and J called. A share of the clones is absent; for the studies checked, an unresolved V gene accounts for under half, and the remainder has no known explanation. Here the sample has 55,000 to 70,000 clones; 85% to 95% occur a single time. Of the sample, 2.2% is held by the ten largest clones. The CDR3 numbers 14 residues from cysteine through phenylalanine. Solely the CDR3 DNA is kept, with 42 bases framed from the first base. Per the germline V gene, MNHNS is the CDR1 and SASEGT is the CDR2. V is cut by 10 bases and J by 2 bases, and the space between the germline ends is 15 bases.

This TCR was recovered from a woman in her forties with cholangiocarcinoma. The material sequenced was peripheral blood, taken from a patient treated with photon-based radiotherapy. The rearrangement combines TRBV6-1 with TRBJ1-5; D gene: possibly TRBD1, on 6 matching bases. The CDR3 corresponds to CANSAGVGNQPQHF. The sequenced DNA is TGTGCCAACTCGGCAGGGGTAGGCAATCAGCCCCAGCATTTT.